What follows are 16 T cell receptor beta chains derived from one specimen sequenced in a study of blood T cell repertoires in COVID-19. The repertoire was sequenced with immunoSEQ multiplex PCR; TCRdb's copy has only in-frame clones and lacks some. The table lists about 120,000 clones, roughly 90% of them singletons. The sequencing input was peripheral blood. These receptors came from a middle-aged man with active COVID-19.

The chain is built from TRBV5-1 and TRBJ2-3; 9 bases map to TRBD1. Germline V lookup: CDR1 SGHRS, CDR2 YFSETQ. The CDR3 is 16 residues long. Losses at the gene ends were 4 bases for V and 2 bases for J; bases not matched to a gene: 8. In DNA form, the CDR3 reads TGCGCCAGCAGCAGCGGGACAGGGAGTTCCACAGATACGCAGTATTTT. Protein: CASSSGTGSSTDTQYF.

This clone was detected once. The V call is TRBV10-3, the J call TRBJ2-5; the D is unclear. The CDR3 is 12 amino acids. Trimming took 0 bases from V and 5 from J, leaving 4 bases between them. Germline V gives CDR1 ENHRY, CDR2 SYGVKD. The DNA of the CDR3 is TGTGCCATCAGTGAGTCGCGGGAGACCCAGTACTTC. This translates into CAISESRETQYF.

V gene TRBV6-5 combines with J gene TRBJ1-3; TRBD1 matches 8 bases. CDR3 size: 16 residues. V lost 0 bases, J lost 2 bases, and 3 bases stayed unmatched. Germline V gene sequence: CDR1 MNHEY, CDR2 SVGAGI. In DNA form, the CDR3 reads TGTGCCAGCAGTTACTCCGAGACAGGGGCTGGAAACACCATATATTTT. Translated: CASSYSETGAGNTIYF.

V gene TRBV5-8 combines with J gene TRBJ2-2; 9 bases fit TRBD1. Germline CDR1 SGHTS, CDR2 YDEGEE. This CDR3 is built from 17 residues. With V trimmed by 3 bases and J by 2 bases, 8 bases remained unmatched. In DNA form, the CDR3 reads TGTGCCAGCAGCTATACCGGGACAGGGATCAACACCGGGGAGCTGTTTTTT. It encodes CASSYTGTGINTGELFF.

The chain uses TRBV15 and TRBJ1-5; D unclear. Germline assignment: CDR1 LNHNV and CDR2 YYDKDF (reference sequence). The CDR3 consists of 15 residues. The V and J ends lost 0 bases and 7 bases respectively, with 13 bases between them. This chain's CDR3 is CATSRDWRFRQPQHF. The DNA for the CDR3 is TGTGCCACCAGCAGAGACTGGAGGTTCAGGCAGCCCCAGCATTTT.

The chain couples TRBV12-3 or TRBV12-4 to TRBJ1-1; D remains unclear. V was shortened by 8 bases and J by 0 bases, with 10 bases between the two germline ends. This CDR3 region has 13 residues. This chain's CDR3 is CASSMRLNTEAFF. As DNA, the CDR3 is TGTGCCAGCTCAATGAGGTTGAACACTGAAGCTTTCTTT.

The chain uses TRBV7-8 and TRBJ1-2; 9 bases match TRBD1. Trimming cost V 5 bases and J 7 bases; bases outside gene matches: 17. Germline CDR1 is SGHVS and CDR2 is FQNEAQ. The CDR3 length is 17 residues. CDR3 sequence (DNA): TGTGCCAGCAGCACCTCGCGGACAGGGGCTCATTTAGTTGGCTACACCTTC. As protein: CASSTSRTGAHLVGYTF. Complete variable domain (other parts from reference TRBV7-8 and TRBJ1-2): GAGVSQSPRYKVAKRGQDVALRCDPISGHVSLFWYQQALGQGPEFLTYFQNEAQLDKSGLPSDRFFAERPEGSVSTLKIQRTQQEDSAVYLCASSTSRTGAHLVGYTFGSGTRLTVV.

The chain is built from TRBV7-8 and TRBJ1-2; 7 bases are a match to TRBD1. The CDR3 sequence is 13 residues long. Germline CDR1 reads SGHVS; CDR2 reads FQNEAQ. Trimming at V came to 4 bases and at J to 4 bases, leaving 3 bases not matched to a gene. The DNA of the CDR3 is TGTGCCAGCAGCTCTCACAGGGGCTATGGCTACACCTTC. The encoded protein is CASSSHRGYGYTF. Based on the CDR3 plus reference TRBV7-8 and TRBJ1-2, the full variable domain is GAGVSQSPRYKVAKRGQDVALRCDPISGHVSLFWYQQALGQGPEFLTYFQNEAQLDKSGLPSDRFFAERPEGSVSTLKIQRTQQEDSAVYLCASSSHRGYGYTFGSGTRLTVV.

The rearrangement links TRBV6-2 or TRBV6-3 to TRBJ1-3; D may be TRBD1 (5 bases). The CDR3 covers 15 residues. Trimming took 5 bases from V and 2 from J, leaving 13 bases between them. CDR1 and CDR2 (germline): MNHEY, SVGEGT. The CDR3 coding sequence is TGTGCCAGCAGTCGAGAGACAGTCCCTGGAAACACCATATATTTT. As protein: CASSRETVPGNTIYF.

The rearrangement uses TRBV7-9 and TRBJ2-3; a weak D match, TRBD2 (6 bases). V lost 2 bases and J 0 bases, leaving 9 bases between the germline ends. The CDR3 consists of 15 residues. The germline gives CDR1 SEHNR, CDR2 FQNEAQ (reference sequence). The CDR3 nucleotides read TGTGCCAGCAGCTTATATGGGACTAGCACAGATACGCAGTATTTT. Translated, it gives CASSLYGTSTDTQYF.

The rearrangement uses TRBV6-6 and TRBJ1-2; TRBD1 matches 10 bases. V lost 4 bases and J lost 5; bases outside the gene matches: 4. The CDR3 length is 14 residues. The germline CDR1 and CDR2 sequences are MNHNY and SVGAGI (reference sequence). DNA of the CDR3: TGTGCCAGCAGTTCGACAGGGGGCGGATATGGCTACACCTTC. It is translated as CASSSTGGGYGYTF.

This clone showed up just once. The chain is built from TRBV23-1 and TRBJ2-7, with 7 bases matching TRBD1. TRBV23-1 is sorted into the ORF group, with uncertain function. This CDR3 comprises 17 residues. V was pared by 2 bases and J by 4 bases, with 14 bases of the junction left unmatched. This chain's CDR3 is CASSQRTPEIQGYEQYV. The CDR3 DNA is TGCGCCAGCAGTCAAAGGACCCCGGAGATACAGGGGTACGAGCAGTACGTC.

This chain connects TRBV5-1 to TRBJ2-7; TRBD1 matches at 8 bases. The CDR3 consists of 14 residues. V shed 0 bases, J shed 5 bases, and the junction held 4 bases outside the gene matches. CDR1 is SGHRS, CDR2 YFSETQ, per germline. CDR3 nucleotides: TGCGCCAGCAGCTTGGTTCAGGGGGCGAACGAGCAGTACTTC. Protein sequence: CASSLVQGANEQYF.

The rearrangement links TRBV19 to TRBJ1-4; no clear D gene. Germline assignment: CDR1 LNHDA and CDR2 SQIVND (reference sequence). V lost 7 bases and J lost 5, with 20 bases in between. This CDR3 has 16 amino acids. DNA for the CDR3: TGTGCCAGTACTCCATGGATAACGACTCAGAATGAAAAACTGTTTTTT. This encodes CASTPWITTQNEKLFF. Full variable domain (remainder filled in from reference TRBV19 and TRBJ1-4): DGGITQSPKYLFRKEGQNVTLSCEQNLNHDAMYWYRQDPGQGLRLIYYSQIVNDFQKGDIAEGYSVSREKKESFPLTVTSAQKNPTAFYLCASTPWITTQNEKLFFGSGTQLSVL.

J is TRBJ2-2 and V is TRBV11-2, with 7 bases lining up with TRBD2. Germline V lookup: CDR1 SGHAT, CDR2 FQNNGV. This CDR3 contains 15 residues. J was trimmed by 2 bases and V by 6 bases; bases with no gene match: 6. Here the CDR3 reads CASSSGTINTGELFF. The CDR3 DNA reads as TGTGCCAGCAGTTCCGGGACTATTAACACCGGGGAGCTGTTTTTT.

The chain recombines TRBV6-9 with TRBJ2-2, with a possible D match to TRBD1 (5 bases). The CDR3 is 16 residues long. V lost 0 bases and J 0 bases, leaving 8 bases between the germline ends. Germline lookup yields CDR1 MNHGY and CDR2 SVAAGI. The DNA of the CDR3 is TGTGCCAGCAGTTATTCCGGACAAACGAACACCGGGGAGCTGTTTTTT. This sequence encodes CASSYSGQTNTGELFF.